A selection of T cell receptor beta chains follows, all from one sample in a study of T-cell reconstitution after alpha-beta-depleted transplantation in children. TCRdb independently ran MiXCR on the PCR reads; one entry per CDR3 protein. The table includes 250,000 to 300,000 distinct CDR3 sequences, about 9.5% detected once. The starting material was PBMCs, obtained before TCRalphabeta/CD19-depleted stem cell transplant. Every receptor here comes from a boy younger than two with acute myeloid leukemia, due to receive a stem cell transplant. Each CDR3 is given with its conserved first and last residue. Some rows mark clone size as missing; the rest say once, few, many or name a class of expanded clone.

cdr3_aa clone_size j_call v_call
CASSPGEAGPYNEQFF once TRBJ2-1 TRBV5-1
CASSSAGVAYNEQFF many TRBJ2-1 TRBV5-1
CASSLRGVIEKLFF many TRBJ1-4 TRBV28
CASSLEGDEQFF many TRBJ2-1 TRBV7-3
CASSLRPTTGGDEQFF . TRBJ2-1 TRBV7-3
CASSQMGDRGPNTEAFF many TRBJ1-1 TRBV4-3
CASSSWTSGSVPYEQYF . TRBJ2-7 TRBV7-2
CSAREVNEQFF few TRBJ2-1 TRBV20-1
CSIGQSSYNEQFF few TRBJ2-1 TRBV12-3/TRBV12-4
CASSPAGGPTDTQYF many TRBJ2-3 TRBV14
CASSLGASASYEQYF few TRBJ2-7 TRBV11-3
CSARTGSGSYNEQFF many TRBJ2-1 TRBV20-1
CASSYGDTGELFF many TRBJ2-2 TRBV6-5
CASSLDQGSYNEQFF few TRBJ2-1 TRBV7-2
CASSGRQGDNQPQHF many TRBJ1-5 TRBV28
CASSWGNTEAFF many TRBJ1-1 TRBV5-6
CSVGTSGPDTQYF many TRBJ2-3 TRBV29-1
CASRHTGASTDTQYF many TRBJ2-3 TRBV27
CASSWTSGRRETQYF many TRBJ2-5 TRBV6-5
CSARTGTSGYNEQFF many TRBJ2-1 TRBV20-1
CASRVTSGDAYEQYF . TRBJ2-7 TRBV12-3/TRBV12-4
CASSPHSDYNEQFF few TRBJ2-1 TRBV7-3
CSVDRDTEAFF . TRBJ1-1 TRBV29-1
CATTSGNTIYF many TRBJ1-3 TRBV27
CASSSLDRRDTEAFF many TRBJ1-1 TRBV28
CSARDQDRANTGELFF many TRBJ2-2 TRBV20-1
CASSQEGGRTSYEQYF many TRBJ2-7 TRBV4-3
CASIPQGGKTQYF . TRBJ2-5 TRBV5-5
CASCRDRGSAQETQYF . TRBJ2-5 TRBV2
CATGEQSTDTQYF . TRBJ2-3 TRBV15
CAWSGRVTGRVNQPQHF many TRBJ1-5 TRBV30
CASSLVKGAYEQYF many TRBJ2-7 TRBV5-1
CASCPGTSGGSWETQYF . TRBJ2-5 TRBV3-1
CASSRDRGQETQYF many TRBJ2-5 TRBV4-2
CASSHRNSPLHF many TRBJ1-6 TRBV7-2
CSVEVDRAPSYEQYF many TRBJ2-7 TRBV29-1
CASSLEGILGNTIYF many TRBJ1-3 TRBV5-1
CSVVRWGNTEAFF many TRBJ1-1 TRBV29-1
CSGSGDTYNEQFF many TRBJ2-1 TRBV29-1
CASRRLVAPTETQYF many TRBJ2-5 TRBV28
CASRGQGEQFF many TRBJ2-1 TRBV3-1